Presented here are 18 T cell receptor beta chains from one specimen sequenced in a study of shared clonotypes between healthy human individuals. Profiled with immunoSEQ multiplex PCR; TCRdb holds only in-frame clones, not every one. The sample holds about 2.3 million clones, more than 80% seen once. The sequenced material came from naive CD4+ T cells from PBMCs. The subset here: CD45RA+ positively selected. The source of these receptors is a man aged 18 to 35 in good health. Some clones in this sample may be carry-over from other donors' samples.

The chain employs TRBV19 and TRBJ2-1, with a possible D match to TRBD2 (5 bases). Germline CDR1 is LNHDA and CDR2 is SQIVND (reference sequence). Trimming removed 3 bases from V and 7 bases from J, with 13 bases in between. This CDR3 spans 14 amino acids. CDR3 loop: CASSMRGRTNEQFF. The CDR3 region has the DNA TGTGCCAGTAGTATGCGTGGGAGAACGAATGAGCAGTTCTTC.

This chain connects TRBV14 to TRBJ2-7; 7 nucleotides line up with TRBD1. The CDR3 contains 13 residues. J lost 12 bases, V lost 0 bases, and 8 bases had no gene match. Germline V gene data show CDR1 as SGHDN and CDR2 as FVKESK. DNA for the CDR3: TGTGCCAGCAGCCAAGAGAGGCTCGGGACAGCGTACTTC. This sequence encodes CASSQERLGTAYF.

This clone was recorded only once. This chain's CDR3 is CASSLRNEQFF. The CDR3 DNA follows: TGTGCCAGCAGCTTAAGGAATGAGCAGTTCTTC. V gene TRBV5-8 combines with J gene TRBJ2-1; D unresolved. Germline V lookup: CDR1 SGHTS, CDR2 YDEGEE. The CDR3 has 11 amino acids. Trimming left V 2 bases short and J 7 bases short, with 4 bases between.

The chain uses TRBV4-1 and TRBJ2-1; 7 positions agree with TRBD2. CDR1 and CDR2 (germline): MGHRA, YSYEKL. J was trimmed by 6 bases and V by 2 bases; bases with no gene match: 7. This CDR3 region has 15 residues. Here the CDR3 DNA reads TGCGCCAGCAGCCAACCGACTAGCTCCGGCAATGAGCAGTTCTTC. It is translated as CASSQPTSSGNEQFF.

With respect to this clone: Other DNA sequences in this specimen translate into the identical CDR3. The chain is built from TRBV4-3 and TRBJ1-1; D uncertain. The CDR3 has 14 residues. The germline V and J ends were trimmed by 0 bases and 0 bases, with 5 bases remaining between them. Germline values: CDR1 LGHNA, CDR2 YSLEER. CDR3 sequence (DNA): TGCGCCAGCAGCCAAGATCTCTTGAACACTGAAGCTTTCTTT. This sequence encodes CASSQDLLNTEAFF.

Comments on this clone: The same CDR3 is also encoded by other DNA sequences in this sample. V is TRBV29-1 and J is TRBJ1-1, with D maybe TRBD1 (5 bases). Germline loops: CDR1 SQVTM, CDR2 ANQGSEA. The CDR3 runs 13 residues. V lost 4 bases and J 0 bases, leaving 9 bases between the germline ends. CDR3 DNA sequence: TGCAGCGTTGGGGGCAGATTGAACACTGAAGCTTTCTTT. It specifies CSVGGRLNTEAFF.

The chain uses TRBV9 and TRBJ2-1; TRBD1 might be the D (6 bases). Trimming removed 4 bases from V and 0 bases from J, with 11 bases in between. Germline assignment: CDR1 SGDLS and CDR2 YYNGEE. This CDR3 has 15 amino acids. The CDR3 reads CASSRTGSSYNEQFF. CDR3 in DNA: TGTGCCAGCAGCCGAACAGGGAGCTCCTACAATGAGCAGTTCTTC.

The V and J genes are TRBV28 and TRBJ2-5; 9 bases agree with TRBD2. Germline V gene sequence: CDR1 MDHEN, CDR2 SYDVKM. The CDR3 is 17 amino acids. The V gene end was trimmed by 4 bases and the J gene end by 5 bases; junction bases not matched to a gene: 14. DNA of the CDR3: TGTGCCAGCAGTTCTCATGTTGGCGGGAGGGCCAGGGAGACCCAGTACTTC. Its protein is CASSSHVGGRARETQYF.

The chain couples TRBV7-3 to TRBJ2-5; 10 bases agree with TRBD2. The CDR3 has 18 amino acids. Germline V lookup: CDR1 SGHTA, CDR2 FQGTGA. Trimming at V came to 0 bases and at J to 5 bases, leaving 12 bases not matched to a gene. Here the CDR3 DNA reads TGTGCCAGCAGCTTAACTTTCTCCAGCGGGAGGGATTCGGAGACCCAGTACTTC. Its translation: CASSLTFSSGRDSETQYF.

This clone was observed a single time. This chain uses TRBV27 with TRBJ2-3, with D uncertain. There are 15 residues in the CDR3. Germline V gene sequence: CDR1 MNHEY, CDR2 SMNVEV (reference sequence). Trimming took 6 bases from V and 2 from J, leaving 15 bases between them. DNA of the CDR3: TGTGCCAGCAGCCCGAAGGGTCAGACCACAGATACGCAGTATTTT. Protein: CASSPKGQTTDTQYF.

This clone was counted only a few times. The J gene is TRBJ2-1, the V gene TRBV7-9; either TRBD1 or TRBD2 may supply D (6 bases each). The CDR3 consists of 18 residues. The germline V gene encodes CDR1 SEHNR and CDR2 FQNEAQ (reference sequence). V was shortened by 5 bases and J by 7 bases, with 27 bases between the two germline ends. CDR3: CASSPAVKEGGFRNEQFF. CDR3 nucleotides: TGTGCCAGCAGCCCCGCGGTAAAAGAGGGGGGATTCCGTAATGAGCAGTTCTTC.

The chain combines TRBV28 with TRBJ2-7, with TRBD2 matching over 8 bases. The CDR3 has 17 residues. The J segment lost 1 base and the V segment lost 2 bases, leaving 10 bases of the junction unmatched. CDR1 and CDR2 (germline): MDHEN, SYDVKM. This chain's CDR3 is CASSLGGSGSGSYEQYF. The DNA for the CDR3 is TGTGCCAGCAGTTTAGGTGGCAGCGGGAGTGGATCCTACGAGCAGTACTTC.

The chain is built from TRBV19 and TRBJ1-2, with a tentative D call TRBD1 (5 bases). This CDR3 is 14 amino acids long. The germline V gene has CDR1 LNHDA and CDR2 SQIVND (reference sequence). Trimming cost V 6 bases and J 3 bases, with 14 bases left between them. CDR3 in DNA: TGTGCCAGTAGGGGGCTGCGCCGGGACTATGGCTACACCTTC. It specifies CASRGLRRDYGYTF.

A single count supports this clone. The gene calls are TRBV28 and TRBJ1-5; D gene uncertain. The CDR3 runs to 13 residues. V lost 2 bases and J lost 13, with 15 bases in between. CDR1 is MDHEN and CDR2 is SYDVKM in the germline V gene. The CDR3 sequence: CASSLPPEQVQHF. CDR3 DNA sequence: TGTGCCAGCAGTTTACCCCCCGAACAAGTTCAGCATTTT.

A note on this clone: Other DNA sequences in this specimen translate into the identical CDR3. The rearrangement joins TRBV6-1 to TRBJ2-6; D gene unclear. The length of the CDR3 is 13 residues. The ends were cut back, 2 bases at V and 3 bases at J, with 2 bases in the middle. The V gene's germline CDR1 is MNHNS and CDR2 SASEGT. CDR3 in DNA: TGTGCCAGCAGTGAAAGTGGGGCCAACGTCCTGACTTTC. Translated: CASSESGANVLTF.

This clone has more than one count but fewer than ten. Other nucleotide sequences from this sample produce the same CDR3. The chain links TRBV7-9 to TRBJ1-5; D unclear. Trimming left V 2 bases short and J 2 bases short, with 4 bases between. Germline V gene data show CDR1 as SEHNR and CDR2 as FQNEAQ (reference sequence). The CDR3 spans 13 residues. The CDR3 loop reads CASSLQGNQPQHF. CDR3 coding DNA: TGTGCCAGCAGCTTACAGGGCAATCAGCCCCAGCATTTT.

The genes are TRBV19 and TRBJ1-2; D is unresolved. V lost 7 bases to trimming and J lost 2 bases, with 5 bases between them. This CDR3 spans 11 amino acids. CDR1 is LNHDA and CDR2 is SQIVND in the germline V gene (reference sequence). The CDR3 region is CASKWNYGYTF. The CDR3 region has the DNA TGTGCCAGTAAGTGGAACTATGGCTACACCTTC.

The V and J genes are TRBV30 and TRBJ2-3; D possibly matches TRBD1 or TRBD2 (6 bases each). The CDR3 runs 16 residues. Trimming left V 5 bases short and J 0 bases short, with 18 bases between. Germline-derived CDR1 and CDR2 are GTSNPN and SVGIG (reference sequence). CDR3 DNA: TGTGCCTGGGATCCCCTCGGGGGCCCCAGCACAGATACGCAGTATTTT. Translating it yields CAWDPLGGPSTDTQYF.